Each of the 17 T cell receptor beta chains below was sequenced from the same sample in a study of blood T cell repertoires in COVID-19. Some clones are missing from TCRdb's copy, which holds only in-frame ones; the method was immunoSEQ multiplex PCR. The sample includes roughly 120,000 clones, about 85% of them seen just once. Specimen: peripheral blood. The receptor set was obtained from a woman older than 75 with COVID-19, enrolled during active disease.

The chain couples TRBV6-6 to TRBJ1-4, with 8 bases that match TRBD1. V was pared by 6 bases and J by 8 bases, with 14 bases of the junction left unmatched. Germline CDR1 and CDR2: MNHNY and SVGAGI (reference sequence). The CDR3 consists of 16 residues. CDR3 region: CASRDTGGAGGEKLFF. DNA of the CDR3: TGTGCCAGCAGAGATACGGGCGGGGCAGGGGGCGAAAAACTGTTTTTT.

This clone was seen once. V and J are TRBV28 and TRBJ2-6; 7 nucleotides align to TRBD1. This CDR3 has 16 residues. The trim removed 6 bases at V and 5 bases at J, leaving 10 bases unmatched. Germline CDR1 reads MDHEN; CDR2 reads SYDVKM. The CDR3 reads CASSPRQGRRANVLTF. Written as DNA, the CDR3 is TGTGCCAGCAGCCCCCGACAGGGACGAAGGGCCAACGTCCTGACTTTC.

The J gene is TRBJ1-6, the V gene TRBV13; 7 positions match TRBD1. V gave up 0 bases and J gave up 6 bases; unmatched junction bases: 5. CDR1 PRHDT and CDR2 FYEKMQ come from the germline V gene (reference sequence). CDR3 length: 16 residues. CDR3 coding DNA: TGTGCCAGCAGCTTAGGCGCAGGGGGGATTAATTCACCCCTCCACTTT. This codes for CASSLGAGGINSPLHF.

The chain couples TRBV27 to TRBJ2-1; the match to TRBD2 covers 12 bases. After removal of 0 bases from V and 8 bases from J, the junction contained 14 bases not matched to a gene. The CDR3 spans 19 residues. From germline, CDR1 is MNHEY and CDR2 SMNVEV (reference sequence). CDR3 coding DNA: TGTGCCAGCAGTTTATCGCCCGCACATCTAGCGGGAGGGCCTGATGAGCAGTTCTTC. Translation gives CASSLSPAHLAGGPDEQFF.

V gene TRBV19 combines with J gene TRBJ1-1, with D maybe TRBD1 (5 bases). Trimming shortened V by 1 base and J by 6 bases, and 12 bases separated the two germline ends. The CDR3 has 14 amino acids. Germline CDR1 reads LNHDA; CDR2 reads SQIVND (reference sequence). The CDR3 loop is CASSIARGGPEAFF. The CDR3 DNA follows: TGTGCCAGTAGTATAGCGCGGGGCGGCCCTGAAGCTTTCTTT.

The rearrangement links TRBV3-1 (or the pseudogene TRBV3-2) to TRBJ2-7; 11 bases line up with TRBD2. Germline loops: CDR1 LGHDT, CDR2 YNNKEL (reference sequence). V shed 4 bases, J shed 2 bases, and the junction held 4 bases outside the gene matches. The CDR3 contains 15 residues. As DNA, the CDR3 is TGTGCCAGCAGCCTCGGGACTAGCGGAGCCTACGAGCAGTACTTC. This sequence encodes CASSLGTSGAYEQYF.

This sequence joins TRBV28 and TRBJ2-1; D perhaps matches TRBD2 (5 bases). Trimming took 8 bases from V and 6 from J, leaving 23 bases between them. The CDR3 consists of 16 residues. CDR1 and CDR2 (germline): MDHEN, SYDVKM. DNA for the CDR3: TGTGCCAGCCCTCCCCGAGAGGGCTTAGCGAGCAATGAGCAGTTCTTC. Translating it yields CASPPREGLASNEQFF.

The V call is TRBV15, the J call TRBJ2-5; no clear D gene. V shed 0 bases and J shed 5 bases, with 10 bases lying between them. Per germline, CDR1 LNHNV and CDR2 YYDKDF (reference sequence). CDR3 length: 14 amino acids. The CDR3 coding sequence is TGTGCCACCAGCAGAGATACCTACCTCGAGACCCAGTACTTC. It encodes CATSRDTYLETQYF.

V gene TRBV6-5 combines with J gene TRBJ1-5; 9 bases align to TRBD1. V shed 7 bases and J 3 bases; nucleotides not matched to a gene: 7. Germline V gene data show CDR1 as MNHEY and CDR2 as SVGAGI. The CDR3 loop spans 15 amino acids. The CDR3: CASKGQGRDNQPQHF. Here the CDR3 DNA reads TGTGCCAGCAAAGGACAGGGGCGCGACAATCAGCCCCAGCATTTT.

This chain uses TRBV2 with TRBJ2-7; 11 bases match TRBD1. Germline V lookup: CDR1 SNHLY, CDR2 FYNNEI. The CDR3 is 14 residues long. The V and J ends lost 6 bases and 3 bases, in that order; junction bases with no gene match: 4. CDR3 sequence (DNA): TGTGCCAGCAGCTCCGGGACAGGGGGCTACGAGCAGTACTTC. This encodes CASSSGTGGYEQYF.

This chain links TRBV7-2 with TRBJ1-4; weak D call: TRBD1 (6 bases). The CDR3 is 15 residues long. Trimming shortened V by 2 bases and J by 6 bases, and 13 bases separated the two germline ends. The germline V gene encodes CDR1 SGHTA and CDR2 FQGNSA. Written as DNA, the CDR3 is TGTGCCAGCAGCTTAAGCGGGAGGGGGGATGAAAAACTGTTTTTT. It is translated as CASSLSGRGDEKLFF.

J is TRBJ1-2 and V is TRBV28; a weak D match, TRBD1 (6 bases). The V and J ends lost 5 bases and 3 bases respectively, with 13 bases between them. CDR1 MDHEN and CDR2 SYDVKM come from the germline V gene. The CDR3 totals 14 residues. In nucleotides, the CDR3 is TGTGCCAGCAGTACTAATGGACAGTACTATGGCTACACCTTC. This gives the protein CASSTNGQYYGYTF.

The V call is TRBV9, the J call TRBJ2-7; the match to TRBD1 covers 9 bases. Germline V gene sequence: CDR1 SGDLS, CDR2 YYNGEE. CDR3 length: 15 amino acids. The junction had 5 bases not matched to a gene; V was cut back by 0 bases and J by 4 bases. This chain's CDR3 is CASSVGHGQGYEQYF. CDR3 in DNA: TGTGCCAGCAGCGTAGGACATGGACAGGGGTACGAGCAGTACTTC.

V and J are TRBV6-5 and TRBJ2-3, with TRBD1 matching 8 bases. CDR1 is MNHEY and CDR2 is SVGAGI in the germline V gene. The CDR3 length is 14 residues. J was trimmed by 10 bases and V by 7 bases; bases with no gene match: 13. The CDR3 here is CASTEGQGALAQYF. The CDR3 bases are TGTGCCAGCACCGAAGGCCAGGGGGCGTTGGCGCAGTATTTT.

The V and J genes are TRBV5-1 and TRBJ2-1, with 7 bases matching TRBD2. The CDR3 is 17 amino acids. Unmatched junction bases numbered 11, after V lost 3 bases and J lost 2 bases. Germline lookup yields CDR1 SGHRS and CDR2 YFSETQ. The CDR3 DNA follows: TGCGCCAGCAGCTCCTACGAACGGCGGGAGACCTACAATGAGCAGTTCTTC. Its protein is CASSSYERRETYNEQFF.

This clone was counted between two and nine times. This chain connects TRBV7-8 to TRBJ2-3; D gene ambiguous. The CDR3 sequence is 16 residues long. V lost 4 bases, J lost 0 bases, and 14 bases lay in between. Germline V gene lookup returns CDR1 SGHVS and CDR2 FQNEAQ. The DNA for the CDR3 is TGTGCCAGCAGCTCCCGCCCCAGAAGAAGCACAGATACGCAGTATTTT. Translating gives CASSSRPRRSTDTQYF.

This clone was picked up one time. This sequence joins TRBV3-1 (or the pseudogene TRBV3-2) and TRBJ2-1; 8 bases fit TRBD2. V was clipped by 1 base and J by 7 bases; unmatched bases: 9. This CDR3 region has 16 residues. The germline V gene has CDR1 LGHDT and CDR2 YNNKEL (reference sequence). CDR3 DNA sequence: TGTGCCAGCAGCCAAGCAACGGGAGGGGTGGGTAATGAGCAGTTCTTC. It is translated as CASSQATGGVGNEQFF.